This TCR beta chain was recorded in a study of beta chain features in type 1 diabetes. On the study more broadly: The study examined more than 100,000,000 sorted cells across all samples.

The CDR3 totals 14 residues. V lost 4 bases and J lost 2, with 10 bases in between. The germline CDR1 and CDR2 sequences are SGHTA and FQGNSA. The whole isolated RNA underwent reverse transcription, so sequencing captured expressed TCRB transcripts. Method: immunoSEQ multiplex PCR; TCRdb's copy keeps in-frame clones and lacks some. The profile shows 130,000 or so clones, 7% to 10% of them singletons. The sequence was obtained from a man aged 18 to 29 in good health. Sequenced: central memory CD4+ T cells from blood. The chain links TRBV7-2 to TRBJ2-3; D gene unclear. CDR3 sequence reads: CASSYVRVTDTQYF. The CDR3 region has the DNA TGTGCCAGCAGCTACGTACGGGTCACAGATACGCAGTATTTT.